The rows below give T cell receptor beta chains drawn from one sample of a study of blood T cell repertoires in COVID-19. Some clones are missing from TCRdb's copy, which holds only in-frame ones; the method was immunoSEQ multiplex PCR. The sample lists approximately 150,000 clones, roughly 90% occurring once. The sample was PBMCs or T cells enriched from blood (not recorded which). These receptor sequences come from a human donor with acute COVID-19. The donor label of this sample is uncertain. The CDR3 runs from the conserved cysteine through the conserved F or W. The D gene is left open where the match is weak. Clone size is shown for a subset of rows, as once, few, many or a class of expanded clone.

TRBV4-1	TRBD1	few	TRBJ1-2	CASSQVPTTGGANYGYTF	TGCGCCAGCAGCCAAGTACCCACTACAGGGGGAGCTAACTATGGCTACACCTTC
TRBV9	TRBD1	NA	TRBJ1-5	CASSSTGEFSQPQHF	TGTGCCAGCAGCAGCACAGGGGAATTCAGTCAGCCCCAGCATTTT
TRBV29-1	NA	NA	TRBJ1-2	CSVEYRANYGYTF	TGCAGCGTTGAATACAGGGCTAACTATGGCTACACCTTC
TRBV18	NA	NA	TRBJ2-7	CASSTGGYEQYF	TGTGCCAGCTCAACCGGGGGCTACGAGCAGTACTTC
TRBV27	TRBD2	NA	TRBJ2-1	CASTLPRRGGDEQFF	TGTGCCAGCACCCTCCCCAGGCGGGGGGGGGATGAGCAGTTCTTC
TRBV13	TRBD2	NA	TRBJ2-7	CASSSPSGTSGGPSSYEQYF	TGTGCCAGCAGCTCACCGTCGGGGACTAGCGGGGGCCCAAGCTCCTACGAGCAGTACTTC
TRBV6-5	NA	NA	TRBJ2-7	CASSYAGEDPGFEQYF	TGTGCCAGCAGTTACGCCGGGGAGGATCCCGGGTTCGAGCAGTACTTC
TRBV10-3	NA	NA	TRBJ2-7	CAISTSQGAAYEQYF	TGTGCCATCAGCACCTCACAGGGAGCAGCCTACGAGCAGTACTTC
TRBV18	TRBD1	NA	TRBJ1-4	CASSDQGVTNEKLFF	TGTGCCAGCTCGGACCAGGGGGTAACTAATGAAAAACTGTTTTTT
TRBV4-1	TRBD2	NA	TRBJ2-3	CASSQERSGGRASTDTQYF	TGCGCCAGCAGCCAAGAAAGAAGCGGGGGCCGTGCTAGCACAGATACGCAGTATTTT
TRBV10-3	NA	NA	TRBJ1-1	CAISELVSTGVQAFF	TGTGCCATCAGTGAGTTAGTATCGACGGGGGTACAAGCTTTCTTT
TRBV12-5	NA	NA	TRBJ2-2	CASGLVSGANTGELFF	TGTGCTAGTGGTTTGGTGTCAGGGGCGAACACCGGGGAGCTGTTTTTT
TRBV4-2	NA	NA	TRBJ2-7	CASSQEASGVSGGFF	TGTGCCAGCAGCCAAGAGGCTTCAGGGGTATCAGGCGGTTTCTTC
TRBV5-6	NA	NA	TRBJ2-7	CASSWDNSYEQYF	TGTGCCAGCAGCTGGGACAACTCCTACGAGCAGTACTTC
TRBV3-1/TRBV3-2	NA	NA	TRBJ2-3	CASSQDDLRGPIDTQYF	TGTGCCAGCAGCCAAGACGACCTCAGGGGTCCGATAGATACGCAGTATTTT
TRBV3-1/TRBV3-2	TRBD1	NA	TRBJ2-7	CASSNWDSQYEQYF	TGTGCCAGCAGCAACTGGGACAGTCAATACGAGCAGTACTTC
TRBV11-2	NA	NA	TRBJ1-3	CASSQGRSLSGNTIYF	TGTGCCAGCAGCCAAGGGAGGAGCCTCTCTGGAAACACCATATATTTT
TRBV2	TRBD1	once	TRBJ2-2	CASTRTGRNTGELFF	TGTGCCAGCACTCGGACAGGGAGAAACACCGGGGAGCTGTTTTTT
TRBV6-2/TRBV6-3	TRBD1	NA	TRBJ1-1	CASSYRTGDTEAFF	TGTGCCAGCAGTTACCGGACAGGGGACACTGAAGCTTTCTTT
TRBV19	NA	NA	TRBJ2-7	CASSIDHGVGLPYEQYF	TGTGCCAGTAGTATAGATCACGGTGTCGGGTTACCCTACGAGCAGTACTTC
TRBV24-1	NA	few	TRBJ2-2	CATSDVNTGELFF	TGTGCCACCAGTGATGTAAACACCGGGGAGCTGTTTTTT
TRBV9	TRBD1	NA	TRBJ1-1	CASSGGRDRENTEAFF	TGTGCCAGCAGCGGGGGACGGGACAGGGAGAACACTGAAGCTTTCTTT
TRBV4-2	TRBD2	few	TRBJ2-1	CASSQDPSGTPSEQFF	TGTGCCAGCAGCCAAGATCCTAGCGGGACCCCCAGCGAGCAGTTCTTC
TRBV19	TRBD1	NA	TRBJ1-5	CASSGALGGTGGESNQPQHF	TGTGCCAGTAGTGGGGCCTTGGGGGGGACAGGGGGCGAGAGCAATCAGCCCCAGCATTTT
TRBV14	NA	NA	TRBJ1-4	CASSATETEGLEKLFF	TGTGCCAGCAGCGCGACCGAGACGGAGGGGTTAGAAAAACTGTTTTTT
TRBV27	NA	NA	TRBJ1-5	CASGIKGNQPQHF	TGTGCCAGCGGCATTAAGGGGAATCAGCCCCAGCATTTT
TRBV20-1	NA	NA	TRBJ2-3	CSAYRGGTQYF	TGCAGTGCTTACCGAGGGGGTACGCAGTATTTT
TRBV2	NA	NA	TRBJ2-5	CASSGYPQGETQYF	TGTGCCAGCAGTGGGTATCCGCAGGGGGAGACCCAGTACTTC
TRBV12-3/TRBV12-4	NA	NA	TRBJ1-2	CASSLDGGGYTF	TGTGCCAGCAGTCTCGACGGGGGGGGCTACACCTTC
TRBV27	TRBD1	NA	TRBJ1-4	CASRGGQGGEKLFF	TGTGCCAGCAGGGGGGGACAGGGTGGCGAAAAACTGTTTTTT
TRBV11-2	NA	NA	TRBJ2-3	CASRAWGLSLTTQYF	TGTGCCAGCAGGGCTTGGGGCCTGAGCCTTACTACGCAGTATTTT
TRBV4-2	NA	NA	TRBJ2-5	CASSQSSSETQYF	TGTGCCAGCAGCCAATCGAGTTCAGAGACCCAGTACTTC